This T cell receptor beta chain was captured by sequencing in a study of cytomegalovirus exposure and HLA in healthy donors. Study-wide results and caveats: Cytomegalovirus association was assigned to approximately 160 TCR beta chains.

60 Vbeta and 13 Jbeta primers were used in PCR. The protocol was immunoSEQ multiplex PCR, while the TCRdb copy is restricted to in-frame clones and leaves out a portion. In the table there are under 70,000 clones, roughly 90% of which are singletons. As concerns this clone: Its antigen is still unknown.

The CDR3 sequence is 16 residues long. Per germline, CDR1 SGHRS and CDR2 YFSETQ. Between the trimmed V and J ends, which lost 0 bases and 8 bases, there was a span of 17 bases. Input material: PBMCs. J is TRBJ1-4 and V is TRBV5-1, with D tentatively TRBD1 (5 bases). The clonotype was recovered from a woman younger than 45 in good health and CMV-seronegative. The CDR3: CASSLAFGGGGEKLFF. CDR3 DNA sequence: TGCGCCAGCAGCTTGGCCTTCGGGGGAGGTGGAGAAAAACTGTTTTTT. The full variable domain, its missing parts supplied by reference TRBV5-1 and TRBJ1-4, is KAGVTQTPRYLIKTRGQQVTLSCSPISGHRSVSWYQQTPGQGLQFLFEYFSETQRNKGNFPGRFSGRQFSNSRSEMNVSTLELGDSALYLCASSLAFGGGGEKLFFGSGTQLSVL.